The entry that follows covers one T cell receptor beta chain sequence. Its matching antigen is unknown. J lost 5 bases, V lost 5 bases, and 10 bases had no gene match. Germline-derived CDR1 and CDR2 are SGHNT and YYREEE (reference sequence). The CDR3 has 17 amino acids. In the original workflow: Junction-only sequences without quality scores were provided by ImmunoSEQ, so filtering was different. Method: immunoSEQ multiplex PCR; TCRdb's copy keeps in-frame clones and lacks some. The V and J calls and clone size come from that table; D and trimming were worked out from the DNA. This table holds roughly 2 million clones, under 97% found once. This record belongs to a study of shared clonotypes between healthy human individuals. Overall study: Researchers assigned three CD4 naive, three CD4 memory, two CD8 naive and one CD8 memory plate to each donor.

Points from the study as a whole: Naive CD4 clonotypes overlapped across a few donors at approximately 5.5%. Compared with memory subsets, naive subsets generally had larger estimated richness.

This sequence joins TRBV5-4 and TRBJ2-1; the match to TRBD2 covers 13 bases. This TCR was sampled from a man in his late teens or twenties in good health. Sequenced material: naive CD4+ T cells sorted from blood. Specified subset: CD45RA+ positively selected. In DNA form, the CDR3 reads TGTGCCAGCAGGGCTAAACCTGGGACTAGCGGGAACAATGAGCAGTTCTTC. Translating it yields CASRAKPGTSGNNEQFF.